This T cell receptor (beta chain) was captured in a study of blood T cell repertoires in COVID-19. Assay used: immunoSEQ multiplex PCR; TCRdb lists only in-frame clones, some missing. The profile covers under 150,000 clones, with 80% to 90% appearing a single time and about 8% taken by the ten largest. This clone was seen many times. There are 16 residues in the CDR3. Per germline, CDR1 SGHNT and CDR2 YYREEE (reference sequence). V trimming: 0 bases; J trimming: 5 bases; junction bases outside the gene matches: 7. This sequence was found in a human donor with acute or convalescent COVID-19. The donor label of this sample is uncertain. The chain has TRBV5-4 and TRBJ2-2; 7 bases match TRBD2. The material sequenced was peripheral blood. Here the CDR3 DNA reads TGTGCCAGCAGCTTGGCGTCTAGCGGTCGGACCGGGGAGCTGTTTTTT. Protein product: CASSLASSGRTGELFF.